This is a list of T cell receptor beta chains from one sample in a study of blood T cell repertoires in COVID-19. Sequenced by immunoSEQ multiplex PCR; TCRdb stores in-frame clones only, minus some. Of hundreds of thousands of clones detected, 88% appear once; the ten largest clones hold around 6.6%. Sequenced: peripheral blood. These receptors were obtained from a woman aged 65 to 85 with COVID-19, enrolled during active disease. Each CDR3 is given with its conserved first and last residue. Fields, in order: CDR3 length, clone size, J gene, D gene, V gene, CDR3 DNA, CDR3 protein. A D gene is named only where the DNA matches it firmly. Some rows have no size entry. The others give once, few or many, or a class for an expanded clone.

cdr3_length: 14; clone_size: NA; j_call: TRBJ1-2; d_call: TRBD1; v_call: TRBV10-2; cdr3_nt: TGCGCCAGCAGGAAGGGACAGGGGAACTATGGCTACACCTTC; cdr3_aa: CASRKGQGNYGYTF
cdr3_length: 13; clone_size: NA; j_call: TRBJ2-5; d_call: NA; v_call: TRBV4-1; cdr3_nt: TGCGCCAGCAGCCTTTTGGGCTCGGAGACCCAGTACTTC; cdr3_aa: CASSLLGSETQYF
cdr3_length: 16; clone_size: NA; j_call: TRBJ1-5; d_call: TRBD1; v_call: TRBV30; cdr3_nt: TGTGCCTGGAGTGTACCCGGGACAGCCTTCAATCAGCCCCAGCATTTT; cdr3_aa: CAWSVPGTAFNQPQHF
cdr3_length: 13; clone_size: NA; j_call: TRBJ1-1; d_call: NA; v_call: TRBV7-2; cdr3_nt: TGTGCCAGCAGCTTAGGGCAATCAGGGGTGGCTTTCTTT; cdr3_aa: CASSLGQSGVAFF
cdr3_length: 16; clone_size: NA; j_call: TRBJ1-5; d_call: TRBD1; v_call: TRBV6-2/TRBV6-3; cdr3_nt: TGTGCCAGCAGTTACTCAGGGCAGGGGGCAAATCAGCCCCAGCATTTT; cdr3_aa: CASSYSGQGANQPQHF
cdr3_length: 15; clone_size: NA; j_call: TRBJ2-3; d_call: TRBD2; v_call: TRBV5-1; cdr3_nt: TGCGCCAGCAGCGTCGGGGGGGCCGGGGAAGATACGCAGTATTTT; cdr3_aa: CASSVGGAGEDTQYF
cdr3_length: 12; clone_size: NA; j_call: TRBJ1-2; d_call: NA; v_call: TRBV19; cdr3_nt: TGTGCCAGTGGGACACAGGGCTATGGCTACACCTTC; cdr3_aa: CASGTQGYGYTF
cdr3_length: 15; clone_size: NA; j_call: TRBJ1-4; d_call: TRBD1; v_call: TRBV5-4; cdr3_nt: TGTGCCAGCAGCTCAGACAGGGAAGGTGGAGAAAAACTGTTTTTT; cdr3_aa: CASSSDREGGEKLFF
cdr3_length: 14; clone_size: NA; j_call: TRBJ2-5; d_call: NA; v_call: TRBV3-1/TRBV3-2; cdr3_nt: TGTGCCAGCAGCCGTAGACTAGGGGAAGAGACCCAGTACTTC; cdr3_aa: CASSRRLGEETQYF
cdr3_length: 14; clone_size: NA; j_call: TRBJ1-3; d_call: NA; v_call: TRBV9; cdr3_nt: TGTGCCAGCAGCGTAACAGGTTCTGGAAACACCATATATTTT; cdr3_aa: CASSVTGSGNTIYF
cdr3_length: 16; clone_size: once; j_call: TRBJ1-1; d_call: TRBD1; v_call: TRBV5-1; cdr3_nt: TGCGCCAGCAGCCTAAGGACAGGGAGGGAGAACACTGAAGCTTTCTTT; cdr3_aa: CASSLRTGRENTEAFF
cdr3_length: 15; clone_size: NA; j_call: TRBJ2-3; d_call: NA; v_call: TRBV4-3; cdr3_nt: TGCGCCAGCAGCCAAGTCGGCGGGGTGAGGGATACGCAGTATTTT; cdr3_aa: CASSQVGGVRDTQYF
cdr3_length: 15; clone_size: NA; j_call: TRBJ1-3; d_call: NA; v_call: TRBV3-1/TRBV3-2; cdr3_nt: TGTGCCAGCAGCGACCGTGCAGGCTCTGGAAACACCATATATTTT; cdr3_aa: CASSDRAGSGNTIYF
cdr3_length: 12; clone_size: NA; j_call: TRBJ1-6; d_call: NA; v_call: TRBV7-2; cdr3_nt: TGTGCCAGCAGCTTCGCGGGGTTACCCCTCCACTTT; cdr3_aa: CASSFAGLPLHF
cdr3_length: 12; clone_size: NA; j_call: TRBJ2-1; d_call: NA; v_call: TRBV30; cdr3_nt: TGTGCCCTCACCCATTCGGGAAATGAGCAGTTCTTC; cdr3_aa: CALTHSGNEQFF
cdr3_length: 15; clone_size: once; j_call: TRBJ1-1; d_call: NA; v_call: TRBV27; cdr3_nt: TGTGCCAGCAGTTTATCGATAGCGGGGAGGACTGAAGCTTTCTTT; cdr3_aa: CASSLSIAGRTEAFF
cdr3_length: 14; clone_size: NA; j_call: TRBJ1-1; d_call: NA; v_call: TRBV5-1; cdr3_nt: TGCGCCAGCAGCCTTTGGGGGCAGGACACTGAAGCTTTCTTT; cdr3_aa: CASSLWGQDTEAFF
cdr3_length: 15; clone_size: NA; j_call: TRBJ2-1; d_call: TRBD2; v_call: TRBV6-5; cdr3_nt: TGTGCCAGCAGCAATAGCGGGGGGGTAAACAATGAGCAGTTCTTC; cdr3_aa: CASSNSGGVNNEQFF
cdr3_length: 14; clone_size: NA; j_call: TRBJ2-3; d_call: TRBD1; v_call: TRBV5-8; cdr3_nt: TGTGCCAGCAGCCCGGGACAGTTCACAGATACGCAGTATTTT; cdr3_aa: CASSPGQFTDTQYF
cdr3_length: 13; clone_size: once; j_call: TRBJ2-5; d_call: NA; v_call: TRBV4-3; cdr3_nt: TGCGCCAGCAGCCAAGACACACAAGAGACCCAGTACTTC; cdr3_aa: CASSQDTQETQYF
cdr3_length: 21; clone_size: NA; j_call: TRBJ2-5; d_call: TRBD2; v_call: TRBV30; cdr3_nt: TGTGCCTGGAGTGCCAAAACGGGACTAGCGGGGGGGCCTTACAACCAAGAGACCCAGTACTTC; cdr3_aa: CAWSAKTGLAGGPYNQETQYF
cdr3_length: 15; clone_size: NA; j_call: TRBJ2-3; d_call: TRBD2; v_call: TRBV7-6; cdr3_nt: TGTGCCAGCAGCCCAGGAGCGGGGGGCACAGATACGCAGTATTTT; cdr3_aa: CASSPGAGGTDTQYF
cdr3_length: 12; clone_size: NA; j_call: TRBJ1-2; d_call: TRBD1; v_call: TRBV29-1; cdr3_nt: TGCAGCGTTCGACAGGGGGACTATGGCTACACCTTC; cdr3_aa: CSVRQGDYGYTF
cdr3_length: 13; clone_size: NA; j_call: TRBJ1-5; d_call: NA; v_call: TRBV6-5; cdr3_nt: TGTGCCAGCAGCTCAGAGCGGGACCAGCCCCAGCATTTT; cdr3_aa: CASSSERDQPQHF
cdr3_length: 16; clone_size: few; j_call: TRBJ1-2; d_call: TRBD1; v_call: TRBV6-1; cdr3_nt: TGTGCCAGCAGTGAAGCAGGGCGACAGGGGTTCTATGGCTACACCTTC; cdr3_aa: CASSEAGRQGFYGYTF
cdr3_length: 14; clone_size: NA; j_call: TRBJ1-2; d_call: TRBD1; v_call: TRBV7-9; cdr3_nt: TGTGCCAGCAGCTTAGTCTCCGTACAGGGGACCTACACCTTC; cdr3_aa: CASSLVSVQGTYTF
cdr3_length: 16; clone_size: few; j_call: TRBJ1-1; d_call: TRBD1; v_call: TRBV18; cdr3_nt: TGTGCCAGCTCACGGGGACAGGGGGCGTACTACACTGAAGCTTTCTTT; cdr3_aa: CASSRGQGAYYTEAFF
cdr3_length: 15; clone_size: NA; j_call: TRBJ2-3; d_call: TRBD1; v_call: TRBV11-2; cdr3_nt: TGTGCCAGCAGCTTAGCGGGACAGAAGACAGATACGCAGTATTTT; cdr3_aa: CASSLAGQKTDTQYF
cdr3_length: 11; clone_size: NA; j_call: TRBJ2-5; d_call: NA; v_call: TRBV24-1; cdr3_nt: TGTGCCACCTCTTACCAAGAGACCCAGTACTTC; cdr3_aa: CATSYQETQYF
cdr3_length: 13; clone_size: NA; j_call: TRBJ1-1; d_call: NA; v_call: TRBV24-1; cdr3_nt: TGTGCCACCAGTGACATAAGTAGCACTGAAGCTTTCTTT; cdr3_aa: CATSDISSTEAFF
cdr3_length: 13; clone_size: NA; j_call: TRBJ2-2; d_call: NA; v_call: TRBV6-5; cdr3_nt: TGTGCCAGCAGTTACCAAGAGTCGGGGGAGCTGTTTTTT; cdr3_aa: CASSYQESGELFF
cdr3_length: 14; clone_size: NA; j_call: TRBJ1-2; d_call: TRBD1; v_call: TRBV18; cdr3_nt: TGTGCCAGCTCAGCTCAGGGGGCGCAAGGTGGCTACACCTTC; cdr3_aa: CASSAQGAQGGYTF
cdr3_length: 13; clone_size: NA; j_call: TRBJ1-5; d_call: NA; v_call: TRBV12-3/TRBV12-4; cdr3_nt: TGTGCCAGCGGACAAGACAGCAATCAGCCCCAGCATTTT; cdr3_aa: CASGQDSNQPQHF
cdr3_length: 11; clone_size: NA; j_call: TRBJ1-2; d_call: NA; v_call: TRBV12-3/TRBV12-4; cdr3_nt: TGTGCCAGCTGGGGGGTCTATGGCTACACCTTC; cdr3_aa: CASWGVYGYTF
cdr3_length: 13; clone_size: once; j_call: TRBJ1-5; d_call: NA; v_call: TRBV6-5; cdr3_nt: TGTGCCAGCACGGGGGGCGGGGGCCAGCCCCAGCATTTT; cdr3_aa: CASTGGGGQPQHF
cdr3_length: 14; clone_size: NA; j_call: TRBJ1-1; d_call: NA; v_call: TRBV30; cdr3_nt: TGTGCCTGGAGTGTGTGGCTTGCGGGCACTGAAGCTTTCTTT; cdr3_aa: CAWSVWLAGTEAFF
cdr3_length: 15; clone_size: NA; j_call: TRBJ2-6; d_call: TRBD1; v_call: TRBV5-6; cdr3_nt: TGTGCCAGCAGCTTCAGGGGGCCTGGGGCCAACGTCCTGACTTTC; cdr3_aa: CASSFRGPGANVLTF
cdr3_length: 15; clone_size: NA; j_call: TRBJ1-1; d_call: NA; v_call: TRBV5-4; cdr3_nt: TGTGCCAGCAGCCCTAGGACAGCTTTGAGCACTGAAGCTTTCTTT; cdr3_aa: CASSPRTALSTEAFF
cdr3_length: 14; clone_size: NA; j_call: TRBJ1-1; d_call: NA; v_call: TRBV2; cdr3_nt: TGTGCCAGCAGTGATGGGTCTGGGGGGACTGAAGCTTTCTTT; cdr3_aa: CASSDGSGGTEAFF
cdr3_length: 16; clone_size: NA; j_call: TRBJ1-3; d_call: NA; v_call: TRBV18; cdr3_nt: TGTGCCAGCTCACCACCGAGGGGGAGCTCTGGAAACACCATATATTTT; cdr3_aa: CASSPPRGSSGNTIYF
cdr3_length: 16; clone_size: NA; j_call: TRBJ2-7; d_call: NA; v_call: TRBV2; cdr3_nt: TGTGCCAGCAGTGAAGGAGGGGGACCAGGGAGGGTTAAGCAGTACTTC; cdr3_aa: CASSEGGGPGRVKQYF
cdr3_length: 14; clone_size: NA; j_call: TRBJ1-1; d_call: NA; v_call: TRBV6-2/TRBV6-3; cdr3_nt: TGTGCCAGCAGTTACTCGCCAGGAAACACTGAAGCTTTCTTT; cdr3_aa: CASSYSPGNTEAFF
cdr3_length: 14; clone_size: NA; j_call: TRBJ2-7; d_call: TRBD1; v_call: TRBV7-9; cdr3_nt: TGTGCCAGCAGCTCCCCCGGGACAGTCTACGAGCAGTACTTC; cdr3_aa: CASSSPGTVYEQYF
cdr3_length: 14; clone_size: NA; j_call: TRBJ2-4; d_call: TRBD1; v_call: TRBV9; cdr3_nt: TGTGCCAGCAGCCCAGGGACAGTCGGCGACATTCAGTACTTC; cdr3_aa: CASSPGTVGDIQYF
cdr3_length: 15; clone_size: NA; j_call: TRBJ1-3; d_call: NA; v_call: TRBV18; cdr3_nt: TGTGCCAGCTCACCAGGACAAACCTCTGGAAACACCATATATTTT; cdr3_aa: CASSPGQTSGNTIYF
cdr3_length: 13; clone_size: once; j_call: TRBJ1-2; d_call: NA; v_call: TRBV12-3/TRBV12-4; cdr3_nt: TGTGCCAGCAGTTTGTCCACTAACTATGGCTACACCTTC; cdr3_aa: CASSLSTNYGYTF
cdr3_length: 13; clone_size: NA; j_call: TRBJ1-3; d_call: NA; v_call: TRBV2; cdr3_nt: TGTGCCTCCTCCGGGGACTCTGGAAACACCATATATTTT; cdr3_aa: CASSGDSGNTIYF